This T cell receptor beta chain was captured by sequencing in a study of shared clonotypes between healthy human individuals. The V end was cut by 2 bases, the J end by 5 bases, with 18 bases between. The germline V gene encodes CDR1 MGHRA and CDR2 YSYEKL. The CDR3 is made up of 17 amino acids. The authors ran the assay at deep level. In the source study's methods: Because ImmunoSEQ provided only junction sequences with no quality scores, the filtering differed. This table comes from immunoSEQ multiplex PCR, and its TCRdb copy is limited to in-frame clones, with some not included. V and J calls and clone size follow that table, whereas D and trimming were derived from the DNA. The data hold fewer than 850,000 clones, with around 96% observed a single time. In the naive CD8 group, cells lacked CD45RO and were positively selected for CCR7, so terminally differentiated effector memory CD45RA+ cells were left out.

This sequence joins TRBV4-1 and TRBJ2-2; D call uncertain. This clonotype was obtained from a young man in good health. Sequences were obtained from naive CD8+ T cells sorted from blood. As DNA, the CDR3 is TGCGCCAGCAGCCAACTCCAGGCGACGATTAGTACCGGGGAGCTGTTTTTT. It codes for CASSQLQATISTGELFF.